This TCR beta chain is from a study of T cell responses to AZD1222 COVID-19 vaccine. Study-level findings and limits: Increases in Spike-specific TCR breadth and depth were seen after two AZD1222 doses. The CD4 TCRs associated with vaccination extended across spike and predominated at 160-218 and 743-854. Recipients of AZD1222 seropositive at baseline numbered only 5 or 6. The peak T cell response came first, and repertoires were sampled only after it.

CDR1 and CDR2 from the germline V gene are MDHEN and SYDVKM. CDR3 length: 15 residues. The ends lost 4 bases at V and 4 bases at J; junction bases unmatched: 4. About this clone itself: As yet, its antigen is unknown.

Assay used: immunoSEQ multiplex PCR; TCRdb lists only in-frame clones, some missing. The sample lists 75,000 to 85,000 clones, around 90% occurring once. This specimen was peripheral blood, taken on day 0 of AZD1222 vaccination. This clonotype was sampled from an adult in good health. The J gene is TRBJ1-5, the V gene TRBV28; TRBD1 agrees at 10 bases. CDR3 sequence reads: CASSYRDRGNQPQHF. The CDR3 bases are TGTGCCAGCAGTTACCGGGACAGGGGAAATCAGCCCCAGCATTTT. The entire variable domain, with the rest obtained from reference TRBV28 and TRBJ1-5, is as follows: DVKVTQSSRYLVKRTGEKVFLECVQDMDHENMFWYRQDPGLGLRLIYFSYDVKMKEKGDIPEGYSVSREKKERFSLILESASTNQTSMYLCASSYRDRGNQPQHFGDGTRLSIL.